This T cell receptor beta chain was sequenced in a study of T cells in localized non-small cell lung cancer. This CDR3 has 16 amino acids. V lost 4 bases and J 8 bases, leaving 24 bases between the germline ends. Germline V gene data show CDR1 as SGHRS and CDR2 as YFSETQ. For this clone: Antigen specificity is unknown.

Findings of the study overall: Measurement of T cell clonality placed uninvolved adjacent lung highest, above the level in tumor.

Sequencing was performed with immunoSEQ multiplex PCR; in TCRdb, only in-frame clones are kept and a portion is missing. The sample records roughly 7,800 clones, approximately 95% being singletons. This sequence joins TRBV5-1 and TRBJ1-2; tentative D call: TRBD1 (5 bases). The material was peripheral blood, obtained before any cancer treatment. This TCR was sampled from a woman aged 40 to 75 with stage I lung adenocarcinoma. The CDR3 region has the DNA TGCGCCAGCAGCCCCCAAGTCGGGGCTCACTCATGGGGCTACACCTTC. Residues: CASSPQVGAHSWGYTF.